Here is one TCR beta chain with its context. Clones were sequenced by immunoSEQ multiplex PCR, and TCRdb holds only the in-frame ones, with some missing. Found here are some 90,000 clones, 72% of them singletons; the top ten hold about 26%. This record comes from a study of blood T cell repertoires in COVID-19. CDR3 length: 15 amino acids. Germline V lookup: CDR1 ENHRY, CDR2 SYGVKD. The J segment lost 2 bases and the V segment lost 7 bases, leaving 8 bases of the junction unmatched. The gene calls are TRBV10-3 and TRBJ2-3, with 8 bases matching TRBD2. Sequencing was performed on peripheral blood. The source is a woman between 55 and 75 years old in a cohort sampled during active or convalescent COVID-19. The CDR3 region has the DNA TGTGCCATCATGGGAAGCGGGGGAGCCACAGATACGCAGTATTTT. It encodes CAIMGSGGATDTQYF.